These 19 T cell receptor beta chains share one sample of origin, sequenced in a study of blood T cell repertoires in COVID-19. Method: immunoSEQ multiplex PCR; TCRdb's copy keeps in-frame clones and lacks some. The repertoire holds roughly 65,000 clones, with 75% to 90% as singletons. The sample comprised peripheral blood. The receptors derive from a woman over 75 with active or convalescent COVID-19.

The V call is TRBV3-1 (or the pseudogene TRBV3-2), the J call TRBJ1-1; D is uncertain. V shed 4 bases and J shed 6 bases, with 12 bases lying between them. Germline V lookup: CDR1 LGHDT, CDR2 YNNKEL (reference sequence). The CDR3 is 13 residues long. This CDR3 is CASSLGERAEAFF. CDR3 sequence (DNA): TGTGCCAGCAGCCTCGGGGAAAGGGCTGAAGCTTTCTTT.

The chain has TRBV19 and TRBJ2-7; D perhaps matches TRBD1 (6 bases). Trimming stripped 5 bases from V and 2 bases from J, with 19 bases between. The CDR3 is made up of 16 amino acids. Germline CDR1 and CDR2: LNHDA and SQIVND (reference sequence). The CDR3 loop reads CASSSLDSSLPYEQYF. Here the CDR3 DNA reads TGTGCCAGTAGTTCCCTGGACAGTTCTTTACCCTACGAGCAGTACTTC.

The genes are TRBV18 and TRBJ2-1; the match to TRBD2 covers 7 bases. CDR1 KGHSH and CDR2 LQKENI come from the germline V gene. J lost 2 bases, V lost 2 bases, and 6 bases had no gene match. This CDR3 has 16 residues. This CDR3 is CASSPGVAGAYNEQFF. For the CDR3, the DNA is TGTGCCAGCTCACCAGGCGTGGCGGGGGCCTACAATGAGCAGTTCTTC.

The V and J genes are TRBV2 and TRBJ1-1; D is unresolved. This CDR3 contains 14 residues. Germline V lookup: CDR1 SNHLY, CDR2 FYNNEI. V lost 4 bases and J lost 0, with 9 bases in between. CDR3 sequence: CASSVGELNTEAFF. The CDR3 bases are TGTGCCAGCAGTGTCGGAGAATTGAACACTGAAGCTTTCTTT.

The chain is built from TRBV19 and TRBJ1-4; TRBD1 matches 8 bases. Germline CDR1 is LNHDA and CDR2 is SQIVND (reference sequence). The CDR3 totals 14 residues. J was trimmed by 8 bases and V by 9 bases; bases with no gene match: 11. CDR3 sequence: CASSNGQGWEKLFF. CDR3 nucleotide sequence: TGTGCCAGCAGCAACGGACAGGGTTGGGAAAAACTGTTTTTT.

V and J are TRBV30 and TRBJ2-5; the match to TRBD1 covers 8 bases. The CDR3 extends over 14 amino acids. Germline values: CDR1 GTSNPN, CDR2 SVGIG (reference sequence). J gave up 4 bases and V 2 bases, and 6 bases lay outside the gene matches. The CDR3 here is CAWSTTGGGETQYF. The DNA of the CDR3 is TGTGCCTGGAGTACAACAGGGGGAGGAGAGACCCAGTACTTC.

This clone occurred once. V is TRBV2 and J is TRBJ2-1, with D tentatively TRBD2 (6 bases). The ends were cut back, 8 bases at V and 5 bases at J, with 13 bases in the middle. This CDR3 has 13 amino acids. Germline V gives CDR1 SNHLY, CDR2 FYNNEI. The CDR3 nucleotides are TGTGCCAGCCGGGGGAACTCACACAATGAGCAGTTCTTC. Protein: CASRGNSHNEQFF. The variable domain in full, completed from reference TRBV2 and TRBJ2-1, reads EPEVTQTPSHQVTQMGQEVILRCVPISNHLYFYWYRQILGQKVEFLVSFYNNEISEKSEIFDDQFSVERPDGSNFTLKIRSTKLEDSAMYFCASRGNSHNEQFFGPGTRLTVL.

The V and J genes are TRBV11-1 and TRBJ2-5; 9 bases align to TRBD2. The germline V gene has CDR1 SGHAT and CDR2 FQDESV (reference sequence). This CDR3 spans 16 amino acids. V gave up 3 bases and J gave up 4 bases; unmatched junction bases: 9. DNA for the CDR3: TGTGCCAGCAGCTTCCAAGCGGGGGGTCGAAGAGAGACCCAGTACTTC. This translates into CASSFQAGGRRETQYF.

The chain couples TRBV20-1 to TRBJ2-1, with a possible D match to TRBD2 (5 bases). The CDR3 covers 11 residues. In germline, CDR1 is DFQATT, CDR2 SNEGSKA (reference sequence). DNA of the CDR3: TGCGCGATTGAGGGTACAAATGAGCAGTTCTTC. The encoded protein is CAIEGTNEQFF.

CDR3 sequence: CASIGSPSGGGQPQHF. The CDR3 DNA reads TGTGCCAGCATCGGGTCTCCTTCGGGGGGGGGCCAGCCCCAGCATTTT. The chain carries TRBV2 and TRBJ1-5; D might be TRBD1 (6 bases). The CDR3 is 16 residues long. The V gene's germline CDR1 is SNHLY and CDR2 FYNNEI. V lost 7 bases, J lost 7 bases, and 23 bases lay in between.

This clone is a singleton in its sample. In DNA, the CDR3 is TGCGCCAGCAGCTTGGGGTACAAAGGGGGAGCAACCTACAATGAGCAGTTCTTC. Amino acids: CASSLGYKGGATYNEQFF. V and J are TRBV5-1 and TRBJ2-1, with D maybe TRBD1 (6 bases). V was shortened by 0 bases and J by 2 bases, with 18 bases between the two germline ends. Germline-derived CDR1 and CDR2 are SGHRS and YFSETQ. The CDR3 is made up of 18 amino acids. Based on the CDR3 plus reference TRBV5-1 and TRBJ2-1, the full variable domain is KAGVTQTPRYLIKTRGQQVTLSCSPISGHRSVSWYQQTPGQGLQFLFEYFSETQRNKGNFPGRFSGRQFSNSRSEMNVSTLELGDSALYLCASSLGYKGGATYNEQFFGPGTRLTVL.

The chain is built from TRBV19 and TRBJ2-7, with 7 positions matching TRBD1. The ends lost 7 bases at V and 3 bases at J; junction bases unmatched: 12. Germline V lookup: CDR1 LNHDA, CDR2 SQIVND (reference sequence). The CDR3 contains 15 residues. The chain's CDR3 is CASKGPTGTNYEQYF. CDR3 nucleotide sequence: TGTGCCAGTAAGGGCCCGACAGGGACAAACTACGAGCAGTACTTC.

The genes are TRBV6-1 and TRBJ1-5, with D maybe TRBD1 (5 bases). V was clipped by 2 bases and J by 6 bases, with 8 bases between them. Germline loops: CDR1 MNHNS, CDR2 SASEGT. CDR3 length equals 13 residues. The CDR3 here is CASSEQGPQPQHF. Written as DNA, the CDR3 is TGTGCCAGCAGTGAACAGGGTCCTCAGCCCCAGCATTTT.

This chain uses TRBV28 with TRBJ1-1; D gene uncertain. The germline CDR1 and CDR2 sequences are MDHEN and SYDVKM. The CDR3 contains 15 residues. V dropped 5 bases and J dropped 6 bases, with 19 bases sitting between them. The CDR3 DNA reads TGTGCCAGCAGTGCCCTGGAGGGAAGTATCGCTGAAGCTTTCTTT. Its protein is CASSALEGSIAEAFF.

This chain links TRBV7-9 with TRBJ1-4, with D tentatively TRBD1 (5 bases). The CDR3 is 13 amino acids. Trimming cost V 8 bases and J 6 bases, with 13 bases left between them. The germline CDR1 and CDR2 sequences are SEHNR and FQNEAQ (reference sequence). The CDR3, as DNA: TGTGCCAGCCAACTAAGGGGCCATGAAAAACTGTTTTTT. This encodes CASQLRGHEKLFF.

This chain joins TRBV2 and TRBJ1-4; TRBD1 aligns across 8 bases. The J segment lost 4 bases and the V segment lost 6 bases, leaving 4 bases of the junction unmatched. Germline V gene data show CDR1 as SNHLY and CDR2 as FYNNEI. The CDR3 contains 14 residues. Here the CDR3 reads CASRRQGLNEKLFF. The CDR3 DNA is TGTGCCAGCAGAAGACAGGGGCTTAATGAAAAACTGTTTTTT.

This clone was detected once. The chain links TRBV6-2 or TRBV6-3 to TRBJ2-4; D call uncertain. The CDR3 runs 12 residues. The germline V gene encodes CDR1 MNHEY and CDR2 SVGEGT. V lost 5 bases and J lost 0, with 2 bases in between. CDR3 nucleotide sequence: TGTGCCAGCAGTCTAGCCAAAAACATTCAGTACTTC. This encodes CASSLAKNIQYF.

The chain employs TRBV5-6 and TRBJ1-6, with 7 bases that match TRBD1. V lost 4 bases and J lost 8; bases outside the gene matches: 6. Germline assignment: CDR1 SGHDT and CDR2 YYEEEE. This CDR3 contains 14 residues. Here the CDR3 reads CASSLRDRDSPLHF. The CDR3 DNA is TGTGCCAGCAGCCTCCGGGACAGAGATTCACCCCTCCACTTT.

This clone was found once. The chain combines TRBV18 with TRBJ1-6; 7 bases map to TRBD1. Germline V gene lookup returns CDR1 KGHSH and CDR2 LQKENI. There are 15 residues in the CDR3. V lost 5 bases to trimming and J lost 7 bases; unmatched junction nucleotides: 8. In nucleotides, the CDR3 is TGTGCCAGCTCAGAGGGACAGTTGGAAAATTCACCCCTCCACTTT. Encoded protein: CASSEGQLENSPLHF.